This T cell receptor (beta chain) was captured in a study of blood T cell repertoires in COVID-19. V dropped 5 bases and J dropped 3; count of bases not matched to a gene: 16. Germline values: CDR1 MGHRA, CDR2 YSYEKL. This CDR3 contains 19 residues. Clones were sequenced by immunoSEQ multiplex PCR, and TCRdb holds only the in-frame ones, with some missing. The data show about 190,000 clones, about four fifths seen once. This clone turned up a few times. This chain uses TRBV4-1 with TRBJ1-4; the match to TRBD1 covers 9 bases. The material sequenced was peripheral blood. The sequence was collected from a man in his fifties or sixties with acute or convalescent COVID-19. The DNA for the CDR3 is TGCGCCAGCAGCAAAGTAGCCGGGACAGGGAGCGGTCCTAATGAAAAACTGTTTTTT. This sequence encodes CASSKVAGTGSGPNEKLFF.